Listed here are 5 T cell receptor beta chains from one sample, sequenced in a study of blood T cell repertoires in COVID-19. TCRdb's table, derived via immunoSEQ multiplex PCR, lists solely in-frame clones and lacks some. The sample consists of about 90,000 clones, around four fifths of them appearing once. Sequencing input: peripheral blood. The source is a woman in her 70s with active or convalescent COVID-19.

The chain couples TRBV19 to TRBJ1-5; D perhaps matches TRBD1 (5 bases). V lost 6 bases to trimming and J lost 0 bases, with 12 bases between them. The germline CDR1 and CDR2 sequences are LNHDA and SQIVND (reference sequence). The CDR3 spans 15 residues. In DNA form, the CDR3 reads TGTGCCAGTAGCTCATCGACAGATAGCAATCAGCCCCAGCATTTT. Translating it yields CASSSSTDSNQPQHF.

This chain links TRBV19 with TRBJ2-7; perhaps TRBD1 as D (5 bases). Germline CDR1 and CDR2: LNHDA and SQIVND (reference sequence). V lost 3 bases and J 7 bases, leaving 19 bases between the germline ends. This CDR3 has 15 residues. The CDR3 region has the DNA TGTGCCAGTAGTATCAGGGAAGGTCCTTTGGGAGAGCAGTACTTC. It translates to CASSIREGPLGEQYF.

The chain couples TRBV19 to TRBJ1-4; D call uncertain. The V end lost 6 bases, the J end lost 3 bases, and 20 bases lay between the germline ends. Germline V lookup: CDR1 LNHDA, CDR2 SQIVND (reference sequence). The CDR3 has 17 residues. CDR3 region: CASSRRANIGANEKLFF. The CDR3 DNA reads as TGTGCCAGTAGCCGGCGGGCCAACATTGGGGCTAATGAAAAACTGTTTTTT.

J is TRBJ2-7 and V is TRBV25-1; the match to TRBD1 covers 8 bases. Looked up from germline, CDR1 is MGHDK and CDR2 is SYGVNS. This CDR3 region has 15 residues. V lost 6 bases to trimming and J lost 0 bases; unmatched junction nucleotides: 7. The CDR3 DNA reads TGTGCCAGCAGGCAAACCGGGACAGGCTCCTACGAGCAGTACTTC. The encoded protein is CASRQTGTGSYEQYF.

The chain has TRBV24-1 and TRBJ2-5; tentatively, D is TRBD2 (5 bases). V lost 2 bases and J 3 bases, leaving 9 bases between the germline ends. Germline CDR1 KGHDR, CDR2 SFDVKD. This CDR3 is built from 14 residues. CDR3: CATSDSDSKETQYF. CDR3 nucleotides: TGTGCCACCAGTGATTCGGACTCGAAAGAGACCCAGTACTTC.